The clone carrying this T cell receptor (beta chain) was seen more than once but under ten times. The antigen remains unidentified. From germline, CDR1 is SGHAT and CDR2 FQNNGV. Trimming cost V 3 bases and J 5 bases, with 7 bases left between them. The CDR3 is 13 residues long. The data are from a study of T cell responses to AZD1222 COVID-19 vaccine. Study-level information: Investigators merged groups given second doses at roughly 4 or roughly 12 weeks. Study outcomes and limitations: Unmutated variant regions are reportedly targeted by nearly half of spike-specific TCRs.

This table comes from immunoSEQ multiplex PCR, and its TCRdb copy is limited to in-frame clones, with some not included. In the table there are more than 140,000 clones, around 91% of which are singletons. The chain has TRBV11-2 and TRBJ2-2, with a possible D match to TRBD2 (5 bases). This TCR was recovered from an adult in good health. Here the sequenced sample was peripheral blood, taken on day 0 of AZD1222 vaccination. CDR3 residues: CASSFTGTGELFF. The CDR3 DNA reads TGTGCCAGCAGCTTTACGGGAACCGGGGAGCTGTTTTTT. Full variable domain (rest looked up from reference TRBV11-2 and TRBJ2-2): EAGVAQSPRYKIIEKRQSVAFWCNPISGHATLYWYQQILGQGPKLLIQFQNNGVVDDSQLPKDRFSAERLKGVDSTLKIQPAKLEDSAVYLCASSFTGTGELFFGEGSRLTVL.